These 4 T cell receptor beta chains were all obtained from the same sample, sequenced in a study of blood T cell repertoires in COVID-19. Sequencing used immunoSEQ multiplex PCR; TCRdb keeps in-frame clones, though not all of them. The sample includes approximately 150,000 clones, 80% to 90% of them seen just once. Sequencing was performed on PBMCs or T cells enriched from blood (not recorded which). These receptor sequences come from a man over 45 who had recovered from COVID-19.

The chain carries TRBV6-5 and TRBJ2-1, with TRBD1 matching 10 bases. Looked up from germline, CDR1 is MNHEY and CDR2 is SVGAGI. Trimming removed 6 bases from V and 5 bases from J; junction bases left unmatched: 4. This CDR3 has 14 residues. The CDR3 nucleotides read TGTGCCAGCAGCCGGGACAGGGGTAACAATGAGCAGTTCTTC. Amino acid sequence: CASSRDRGNNEQFF.

The CDR3 coding sequence is TGTGCCAGCAGTCCGGGACAATCGAACACTGAAGCTTTCTTT. Translating it yields CASSPGQSNTEAFF. The rearrangement uses TRBV27 and TRBJ1-1, with a weak D call TRBD1 (6 bases). CDR1 MNHEY and CDR2 SMNVEV come from the germline V gene (reference sequence). There are 14 residues in the CDR3. V lost 5 bases to trimming and J lost 1 base, with 11 bases between them.

The genes are TRBV5-4 and TRBJ2-1, with TRBD2 matching 8 bases. The germline V gene has CDR1 SGHNT and CDR2 YYREEE (reference sequence). The CDR3 totals 15 residues. Trimming cost V 3 bases and J 6 bases; bases outside gene matches: 8. Written as DNA, the CDR3 is TGTGCCAGCAGCTACGGGGGGGCCCTCATCAATGAGCAGTTCTTC. Amino acids: CASSYGGALINEQFF.

This clone has only a few counts. The rearrangement joins TRBV28 to TRBJ2-2; D remains unclear. The CDR3 contains 13 residues. Germline V gene sequence: CDR1 MDHEN, CDR2 SYDVKM. V lost 7 bases, J lost 0 bases, and 6 bases lay in between. The CDR3 loop reads CASTLPNTGELFF. Written as DNA, the CDR3 is TGTGCCAGCACCCTACCGAACACCGGGGAGCTGTTTTTT.